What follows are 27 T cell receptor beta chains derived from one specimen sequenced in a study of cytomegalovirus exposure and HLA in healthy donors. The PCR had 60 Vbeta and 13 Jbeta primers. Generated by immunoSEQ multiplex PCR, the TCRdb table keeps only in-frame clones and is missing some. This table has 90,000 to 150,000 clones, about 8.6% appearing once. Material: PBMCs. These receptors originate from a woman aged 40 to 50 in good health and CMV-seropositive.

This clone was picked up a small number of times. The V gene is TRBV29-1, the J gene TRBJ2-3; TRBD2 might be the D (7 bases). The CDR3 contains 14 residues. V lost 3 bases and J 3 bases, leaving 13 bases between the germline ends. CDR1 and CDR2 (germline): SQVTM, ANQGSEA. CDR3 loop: CSVEWGRGTDTQYF. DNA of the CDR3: TGCAGCGTTGAGTGGGGGAGGGGGACAGATACGCAGTATTTT.

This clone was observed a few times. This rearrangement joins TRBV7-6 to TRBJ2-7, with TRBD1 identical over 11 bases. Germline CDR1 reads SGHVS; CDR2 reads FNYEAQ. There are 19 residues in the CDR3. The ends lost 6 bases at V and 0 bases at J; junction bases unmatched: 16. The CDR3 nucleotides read TGTGCCAGCAGTCTAGACGACCCCACGGGGACAGGGGGCTCCTACGAGCAGTACTTC. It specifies CASSLDDPTGTGGSYEQYF.

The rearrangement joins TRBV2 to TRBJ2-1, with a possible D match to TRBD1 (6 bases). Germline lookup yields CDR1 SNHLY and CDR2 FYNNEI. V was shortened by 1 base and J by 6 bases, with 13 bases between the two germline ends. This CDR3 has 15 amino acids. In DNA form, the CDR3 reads TGTGCCAGCAGTGAAGATGTCCAAGGGGGCAATGAGCAGTTCTTC. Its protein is CASSEDVQGGNEQFF.

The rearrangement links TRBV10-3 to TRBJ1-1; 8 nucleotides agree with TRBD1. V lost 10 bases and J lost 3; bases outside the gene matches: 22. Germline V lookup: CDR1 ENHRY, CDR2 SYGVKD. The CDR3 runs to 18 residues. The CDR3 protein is CATQRRWTGNEVYTEAFF. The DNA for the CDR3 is TGTGCCACCCAGCGGCGATGGACAGGGAATGAAGTCTACACTGAAGCTTTCTTT.

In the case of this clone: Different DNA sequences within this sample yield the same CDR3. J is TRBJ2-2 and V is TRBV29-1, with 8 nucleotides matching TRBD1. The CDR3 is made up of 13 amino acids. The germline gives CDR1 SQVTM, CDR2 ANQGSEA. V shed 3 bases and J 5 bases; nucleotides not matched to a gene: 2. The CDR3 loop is CSVDRGRTGELFF. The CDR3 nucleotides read TGCAGCGTTGACAGGGGGCGGACCGGGGAGCTGTTTTTT.

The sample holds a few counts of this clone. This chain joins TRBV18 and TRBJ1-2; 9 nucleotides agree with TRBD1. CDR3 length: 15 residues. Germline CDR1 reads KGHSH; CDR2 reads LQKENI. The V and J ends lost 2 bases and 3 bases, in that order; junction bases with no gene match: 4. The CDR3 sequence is CASSPAWTGDYGYTF. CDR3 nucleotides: TGTGCCAGCTCACCAGCTTGGACAGGGGACTATGGCTACACCTTC.

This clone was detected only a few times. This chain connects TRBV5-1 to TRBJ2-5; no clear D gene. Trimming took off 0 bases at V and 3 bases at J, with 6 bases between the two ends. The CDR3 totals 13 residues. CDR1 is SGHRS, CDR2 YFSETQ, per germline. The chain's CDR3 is CASSLGAEETQYF. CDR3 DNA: TGCGCCAGCAGCTTGGGTGCAGAAGAGACCCAGTACTTC.

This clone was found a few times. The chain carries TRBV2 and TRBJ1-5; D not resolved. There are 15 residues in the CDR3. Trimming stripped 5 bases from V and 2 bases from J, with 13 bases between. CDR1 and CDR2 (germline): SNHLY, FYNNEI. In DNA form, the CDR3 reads TGTGCCAGCAGTACCGAACAGCCGGGCAATCAGCCCCAGCATTTT. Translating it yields CASSTEQPGNQPQHF.

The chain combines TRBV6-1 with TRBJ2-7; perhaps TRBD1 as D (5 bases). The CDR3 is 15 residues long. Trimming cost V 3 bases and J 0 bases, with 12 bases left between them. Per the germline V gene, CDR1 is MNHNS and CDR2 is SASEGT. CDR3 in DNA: TGTGCCAGCAGTGAGGGGCCCGGCCGCTCCTACGAGCAGTACTTC. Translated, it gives CASSEGPGRSYEQYF.

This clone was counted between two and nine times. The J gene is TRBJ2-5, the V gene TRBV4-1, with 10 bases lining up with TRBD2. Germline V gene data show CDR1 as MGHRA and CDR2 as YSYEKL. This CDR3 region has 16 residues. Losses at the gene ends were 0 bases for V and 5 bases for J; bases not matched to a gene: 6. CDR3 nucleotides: TGCGCCAGCAGCCAAGATGGGAGCGGGGGGGCTGAGACCCAGTACTTC. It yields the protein CASSQDGSGGAETQYF.

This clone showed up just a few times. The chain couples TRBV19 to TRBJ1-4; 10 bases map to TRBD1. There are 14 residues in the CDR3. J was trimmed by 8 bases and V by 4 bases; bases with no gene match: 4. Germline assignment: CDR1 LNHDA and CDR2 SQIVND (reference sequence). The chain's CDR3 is CASSRGQGIEKLFF. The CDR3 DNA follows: TGTGCCAGTAGTAGGGGACAGGGGATCGAAAAACTGTTTTTT.

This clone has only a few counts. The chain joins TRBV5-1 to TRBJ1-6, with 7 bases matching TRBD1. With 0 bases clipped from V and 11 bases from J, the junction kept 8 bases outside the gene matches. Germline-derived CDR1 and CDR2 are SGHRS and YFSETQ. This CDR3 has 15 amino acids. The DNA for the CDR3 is TGCGCCAGCAGCTTGGGACAGGGAAGAGAAGCACCCCTCCACTTT. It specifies CASSLGQGREAPLHF.

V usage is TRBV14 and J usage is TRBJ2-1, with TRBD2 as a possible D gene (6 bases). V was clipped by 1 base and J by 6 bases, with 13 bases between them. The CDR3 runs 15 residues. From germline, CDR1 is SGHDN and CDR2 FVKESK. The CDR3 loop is CASSQGRGTGNEQFF. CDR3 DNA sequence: TGTGCCAGCAGCCAAGGGAGGGGAACCGGCAATGAGCAGTTCTTC.

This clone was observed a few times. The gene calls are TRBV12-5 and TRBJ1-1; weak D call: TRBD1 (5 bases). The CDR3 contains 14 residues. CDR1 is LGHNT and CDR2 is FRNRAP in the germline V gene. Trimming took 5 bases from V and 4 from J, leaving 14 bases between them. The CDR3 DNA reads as TGTGCTAGTGGTGCGCGACAGAGGAGCACTGAAGCTTTCTTT. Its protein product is CASGARQRSTEAFF.

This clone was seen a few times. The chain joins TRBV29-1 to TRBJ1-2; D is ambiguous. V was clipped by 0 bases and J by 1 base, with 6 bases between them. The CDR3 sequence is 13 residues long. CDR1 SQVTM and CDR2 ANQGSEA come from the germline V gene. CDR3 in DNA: TGCAGCGTTGAAGAGTCAAATAACTATGGCTACACCTTC. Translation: CSVEESNNYGYTF.

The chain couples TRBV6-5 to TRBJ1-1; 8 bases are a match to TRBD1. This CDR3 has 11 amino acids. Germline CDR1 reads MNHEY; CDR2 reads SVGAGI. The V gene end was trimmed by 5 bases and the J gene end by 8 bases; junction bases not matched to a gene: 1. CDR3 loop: CASSGDREAFF. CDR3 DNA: TGTGCCAGCAGTGGGGACAGGGAAGCTTTCTTT.

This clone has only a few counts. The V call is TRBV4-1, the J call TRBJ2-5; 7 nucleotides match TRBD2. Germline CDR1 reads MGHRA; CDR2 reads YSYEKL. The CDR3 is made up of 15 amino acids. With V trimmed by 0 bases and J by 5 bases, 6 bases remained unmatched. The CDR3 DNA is TGCGCCAGCAGCCAAGAGGTGGGGGGGTGGGAGACCCAGTACTTC. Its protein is CASSQEVGGWETQYF.

The CDR3 bases are TGTGCCAGCTCACCGGCCTTTATCTCTTCTGGGGCCAACGTCCTGACTTTC. Translation: CASSPAFISSGANVLTF. The V gene is TRBV18, the J gene TRBJ2-6; D is undetermined. CDR3 size: 17 residues. Germline V lookup: CDR1 KGHSH, CDR2 LQKENI. Trimming took off 3 bases at V and 1 base at J, with 13 bases between the two ends. Filled out from reference TRBV18 and TRBJ2-6, the complete variable domain reads NAGVMQNPRHLVRRRGQEARLRCSPMKGHSHVYWYRQLPEEGLKFMVYLQKENIIDESGMPKERFSAEFPKEGPSILRIQQVVRGDSAAYFCASSPAFISSGANVLTFGAGSRLTVL.

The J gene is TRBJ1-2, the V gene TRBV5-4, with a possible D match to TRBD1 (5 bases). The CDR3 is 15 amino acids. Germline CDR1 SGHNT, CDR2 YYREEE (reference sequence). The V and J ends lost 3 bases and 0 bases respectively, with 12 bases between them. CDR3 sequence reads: CASSWGPETNYGYTF. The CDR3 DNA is TGTGCCAGCAGCTGGGGCCCAGAGACTAACTATGGCTACACCTTC.

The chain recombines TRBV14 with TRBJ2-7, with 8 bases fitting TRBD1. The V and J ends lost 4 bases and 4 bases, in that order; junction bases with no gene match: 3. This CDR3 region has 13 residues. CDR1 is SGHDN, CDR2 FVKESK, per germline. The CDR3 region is CASSRDRIYEQYF. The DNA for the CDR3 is TGTGCCAGCAGCCGGGACAGGATTTACGAGCAGTACTTC.

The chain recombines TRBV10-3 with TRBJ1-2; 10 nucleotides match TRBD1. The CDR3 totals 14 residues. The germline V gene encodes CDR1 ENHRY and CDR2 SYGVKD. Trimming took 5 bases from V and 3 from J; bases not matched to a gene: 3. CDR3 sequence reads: CAISKGTGDYGYTF. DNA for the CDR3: TGTGCCATCAGTAAAGGGACAGGGGACTATGGCTACACCTTC.

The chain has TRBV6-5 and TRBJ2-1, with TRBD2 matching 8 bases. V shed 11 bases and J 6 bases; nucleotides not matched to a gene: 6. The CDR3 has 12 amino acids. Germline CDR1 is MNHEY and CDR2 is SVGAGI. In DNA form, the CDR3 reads TGTGCCGCGGGGGGTGGGTTCAATGAGCAGTTCTTC. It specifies CAAGGGFNEQFF.

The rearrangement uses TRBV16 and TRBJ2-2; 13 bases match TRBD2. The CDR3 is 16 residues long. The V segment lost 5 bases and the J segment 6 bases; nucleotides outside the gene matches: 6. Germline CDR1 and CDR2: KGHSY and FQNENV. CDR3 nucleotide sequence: TGTGCCAGCAGCTGGACTAGCGGGGGATCGGCCGGGGAGCTGTTTTTT. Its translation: CASSWTSGGSAGELFF.

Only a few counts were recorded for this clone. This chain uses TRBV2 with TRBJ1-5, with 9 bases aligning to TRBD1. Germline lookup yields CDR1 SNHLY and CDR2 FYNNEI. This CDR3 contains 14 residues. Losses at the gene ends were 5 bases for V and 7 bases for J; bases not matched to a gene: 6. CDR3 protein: CASSYGQGRQPQHF. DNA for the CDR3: TGTGCCAGCAGTTATGGACAGGGGAGACAGCCCCAGCATTTT. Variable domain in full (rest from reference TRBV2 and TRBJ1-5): EPEVTQTPSHQVTQMGQEVILRCVPISNHLYFYWYRQILGQKVEFLVSFYNNEISEKSEIFDDQFSVERPDGSNFTLKIRSTKLEDSAMYFCASSYGQGRQPQHFGDGTRLSIL.

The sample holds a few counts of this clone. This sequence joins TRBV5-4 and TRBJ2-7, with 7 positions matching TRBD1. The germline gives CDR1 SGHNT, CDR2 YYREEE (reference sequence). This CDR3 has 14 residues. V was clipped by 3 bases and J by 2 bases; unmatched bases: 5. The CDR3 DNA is TGTGCCAGCAGCTCCCGAGACAGGGCCTACGAGCAGTACTTC. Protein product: CASSSRDRAYEQYF.

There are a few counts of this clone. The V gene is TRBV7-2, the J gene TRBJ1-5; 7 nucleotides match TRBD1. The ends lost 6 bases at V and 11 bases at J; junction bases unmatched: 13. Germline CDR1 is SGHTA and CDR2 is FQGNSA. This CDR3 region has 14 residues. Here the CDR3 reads CASSSPDRRGAQHF. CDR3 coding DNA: TGTGCCAGCAGTTCCCCGGACAGGCGAGGGGCCCAGCATTTT.

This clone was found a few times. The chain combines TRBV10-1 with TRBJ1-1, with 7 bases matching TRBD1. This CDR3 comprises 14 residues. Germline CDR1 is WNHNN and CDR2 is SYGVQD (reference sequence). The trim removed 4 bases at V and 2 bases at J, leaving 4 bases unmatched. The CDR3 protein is CASSGGQTNTEAFF. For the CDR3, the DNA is TGCGCCAGCAGTGGGGGACAGACTAACACTGAAGCTTTCTTT.